This T cell receptor (beta chain) was recovered during a study of blood T cells in healthy people across ages. In the study overall: Template switching caught about one barcoded beta molecule for each two T cells. Study-wide results and caveats: The CMV status of each donor remained undetermined, and this could have confounded shifts in expanded clonotypes. Unsorted PBMC input precluded a conclusive naive versus antigen-experienced comparison. Aged donors had fewer naive CD4+ cells and lower diversity than long-lived donors.

With regard to this clonotype: Antigen: not known.

Through a sample-barcoded 5' primer and a J-beta primer mix, a second PCR was run for about 6 to 11 cycles. TCRdb re-derived calls from the 5' RACE reads in MiXCR, one entry per CDR3 protein. The sample lists hundreds of thousands of distinct CDR3 sequences; 58% were seen once. The V end was cut by 2 bases, the J end by 6 bases, with 16 bases between. This CDR3 comprises 15 residues. Germline CDR1 MNHEY, CDR2 SVGAGI. The chain combines TRBV6-5 with TRBJ1-2; tentative D call: TRBD1 (5 bases). The clonotype was recovered from a man aged 25 to 40 in good health. The material sequenced was blood. This chain's CDR3 is CASSYTGDGGDGYTF. Here the CDR3 DNA reads TGTGCCAGCAGTTACACTGGCGATGGGGGGGATGGCTACACCTTC.